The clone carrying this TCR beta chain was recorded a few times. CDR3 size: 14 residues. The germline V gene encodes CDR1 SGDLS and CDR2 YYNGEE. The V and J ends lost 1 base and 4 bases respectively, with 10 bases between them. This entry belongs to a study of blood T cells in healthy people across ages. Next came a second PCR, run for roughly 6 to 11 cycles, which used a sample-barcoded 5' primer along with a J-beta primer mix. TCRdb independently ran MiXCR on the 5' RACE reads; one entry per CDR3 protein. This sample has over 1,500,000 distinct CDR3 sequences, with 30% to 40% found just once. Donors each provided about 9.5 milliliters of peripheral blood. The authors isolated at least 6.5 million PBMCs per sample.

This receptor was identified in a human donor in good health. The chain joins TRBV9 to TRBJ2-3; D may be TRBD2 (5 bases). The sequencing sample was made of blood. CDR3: CASSVLQEADTQYF. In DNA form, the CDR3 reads TGTGCCAGCAGCGTACTCCAGGAGGCAGATACGCAGTATTTT. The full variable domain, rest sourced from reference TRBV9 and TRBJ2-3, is DSGVTQTPKHLITATGQRVTLRCSPRSGDLSVYWYQQSLDQGLQFLIQYYNGEERAKGNILERFSAQQFPDLHSELNLSSLELGDSALYFCASSVLQEADTQYFGPGTRLTVL.